This record looks at one TCR beta chain sequence and its context. The antigen remains unidentified. This record comes from a study of cytomegalovirus exposure and HLA in healthy donors. It was with 60 Vbeta and 13 Jbeta primers that the PCR ran. Profiled with immunoSEQ multiplex PCR; TCRdb holds only in-frame clones, not every one. Among around 140,000 clones listed, 82% were seen once. Study conclusions and caveats: Prior analysis indicated that the majority of TCR beta V segments exhibited productivity approximately 87% or approximately 30% of the time. With DRB1 most and HLA-C fewest, TCR association rates differed between HLA loci in a later analysis. Relative to the roughly 690-donor mean, N-insertions were reportedly fewer in an Asian-associated ancestry cluster in a later analysis.

This clonotype was obtained from a woman between 45 and 60 years old in good health and CMV-seropositive. Sample: PBMCs.

CDR3 amino acids: CASSPPASGGLNEQFF. The CDR3, as DNA: TGTGCCAGCTCACCACCGGCTAGCGGGGGACTCAATGAGCAGTTCTTC. V is TRBV18 and J is TRBJ2-1; 10 positions match TRBD2. This CDR3 is 16 amino acids long. Germline V gene lookup returns CDR1 KGHSH and CDR2 LQKENI. The J segment lost 6 bases and the V segment lost 0 bases, leaving 5 bases of the junction unmatched.